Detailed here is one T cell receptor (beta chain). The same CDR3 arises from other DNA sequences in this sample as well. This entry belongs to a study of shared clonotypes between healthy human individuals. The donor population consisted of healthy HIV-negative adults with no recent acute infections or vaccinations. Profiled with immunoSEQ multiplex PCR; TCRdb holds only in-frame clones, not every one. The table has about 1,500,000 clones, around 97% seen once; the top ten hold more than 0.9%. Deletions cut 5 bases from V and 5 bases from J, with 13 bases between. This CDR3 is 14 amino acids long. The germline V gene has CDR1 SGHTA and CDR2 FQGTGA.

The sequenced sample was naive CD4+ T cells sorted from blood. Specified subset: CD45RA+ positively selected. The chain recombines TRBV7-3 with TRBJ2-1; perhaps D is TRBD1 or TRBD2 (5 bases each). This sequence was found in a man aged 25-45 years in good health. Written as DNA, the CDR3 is TGTGCCAGCAGCCTCATTGGGGGAGACAATGAGCAGTTCTTC. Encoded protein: CASSLIGGDNEQFF.